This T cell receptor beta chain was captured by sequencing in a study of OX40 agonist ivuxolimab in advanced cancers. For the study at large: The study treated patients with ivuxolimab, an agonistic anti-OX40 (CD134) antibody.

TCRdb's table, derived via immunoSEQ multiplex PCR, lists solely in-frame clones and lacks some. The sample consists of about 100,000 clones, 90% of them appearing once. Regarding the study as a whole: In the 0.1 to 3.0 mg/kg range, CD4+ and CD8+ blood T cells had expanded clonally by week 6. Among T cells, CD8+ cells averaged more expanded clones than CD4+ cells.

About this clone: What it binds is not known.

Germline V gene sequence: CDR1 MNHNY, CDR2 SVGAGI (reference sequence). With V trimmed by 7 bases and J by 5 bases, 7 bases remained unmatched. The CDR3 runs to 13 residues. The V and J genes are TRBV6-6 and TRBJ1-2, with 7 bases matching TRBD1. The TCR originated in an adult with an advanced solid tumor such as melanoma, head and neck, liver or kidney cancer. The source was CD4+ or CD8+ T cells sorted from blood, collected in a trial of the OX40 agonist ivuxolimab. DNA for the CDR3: TGTGCCAGCACAGACGGGACAGATTATGGCTACACCTTC. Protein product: CASTDGTDYGYTF.